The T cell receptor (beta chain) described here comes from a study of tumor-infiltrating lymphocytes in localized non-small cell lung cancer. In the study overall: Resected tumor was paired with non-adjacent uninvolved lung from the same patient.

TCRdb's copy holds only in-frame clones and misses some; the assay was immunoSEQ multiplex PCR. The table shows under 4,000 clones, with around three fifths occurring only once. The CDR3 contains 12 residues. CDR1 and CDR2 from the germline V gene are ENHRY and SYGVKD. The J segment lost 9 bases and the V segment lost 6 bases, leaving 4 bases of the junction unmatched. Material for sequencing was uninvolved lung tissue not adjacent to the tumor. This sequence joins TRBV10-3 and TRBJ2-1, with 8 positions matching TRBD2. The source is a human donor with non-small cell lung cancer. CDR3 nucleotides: TGTGCCATCAGCGGGGGGGCCGTTGAGCAGTTCTTC. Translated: CAISGGAVEQFF.